These 9 T cell receptor beta chains came from one sample sequenced in a study of monozygotic twins with inflammatory bowel disease. From the 5' RACE reads, TCRdb lists one entry per CDR3 protein and no DNA. The sample shows a few hundred thousand distinct CDR3 sequences, and just over 2.5% sits with its ten largest clones. The sequenced sample was blood. These receptors originate from a human donor with ulcerative colitis or Crohn's disease, or a healthy co-twin of an affected twin (not recorded which).

CDR3 residues: CASSPRTGHNQPQHF. The chain carries TRBV18 and TRBJ1-5; TCRdb designates TRBD1, a call that cannot be tested without DNA. Per germline, CDR1 KGHSH and CDR2 LQKENI. CDR3 size: 15 residues.

The CDR3 reads CASSLKRGGMADTQYF. This chain links TRBV7-3 with TRBJ2-3; TCRdb's D call of TRBD2 is untestable without DNA. This CDR3 has 16 residues. CDR1 SGHTA and CDR2 FQGTGA come from the germline V gene.

J is TRBJ1-4 and V is TRBV20-1; the D call of TRBD1 rests on TCRdb alone, since no DNA is present to check it. The CDR3 has 14 residues. Per germline, CDR1 DFQATT and CDR2 SNEGSKA (reference sequence). CDR3 loop: CSAIDRSFFEKLFF.

The gene calls are TRBV20-1 and TRBJ2-3; TCRdb lists TRBD2, though no DNA is available to test this call. This CDR3 region has 15 residues. CDR1 and CDR2 (germline): DFQATT, SNEGSKA (reference sequence). CDR3 loop: CSATASGGYTDTQYF.

The V and J genes are TRBV4-1 and TRBJ2-6; TCRdb calls TRBD1, which cannot be checked without DNA. The CDR3 spans 15 residues. The germline V gene has CDR1 MGHRA and CDR2 YSYEKL. The CDR3 sequence is CASSTGGSGANVLTF.

CDR3 loop: CASSRMGQETYEQYF. The V and J genes are TRBV4-2 and TRBJ2-7; TCRdb reports TRBD1, a call that lacks DNA to check it against. This CDR3 contains 15 residues. Per the germline V gene, CDR1 is LGHNA and CDR2 is YNFKEQ.

The chain couples TRBV28 to TRBJ2-1; TCRdb indicates TRBD2, and absent DNA this call remains unverified. The CDR3 sequence is 15 residues long. The germline V gene encodes CDR1 MDHEN and CDR2 SYDVKM. Here the CDR3 reads CASKSGGVRYNEQFF.

The chain uses TRBV18 and TRBJ2-3. This CDR3 comprises 16 residues. The V gene's germline CDR1 is KGHSH and CDR2 LQKENI. CDR3 amino acids: CASSPAATSSTDTQYF.

The rearrangement joins TRBV15 to TRBJ1-2. CDR1 and CDR2 (germline): LNHNV, YYDKDF (reference sequence). CDR3 size: 13 residues. CDR3 amino acids: CATSTKSFWGYTF.